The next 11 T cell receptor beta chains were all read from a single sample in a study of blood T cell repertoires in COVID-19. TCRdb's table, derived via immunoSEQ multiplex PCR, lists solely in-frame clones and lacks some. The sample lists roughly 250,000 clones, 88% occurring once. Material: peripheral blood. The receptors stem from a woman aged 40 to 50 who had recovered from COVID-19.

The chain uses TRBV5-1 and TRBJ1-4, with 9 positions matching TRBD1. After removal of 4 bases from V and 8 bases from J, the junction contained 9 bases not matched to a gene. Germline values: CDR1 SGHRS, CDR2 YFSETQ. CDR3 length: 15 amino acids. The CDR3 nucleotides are TGCGCCAGCAGCGGTACAGGGGGCAAACGGGAAAAACTGTTTTTT. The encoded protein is CASSGTGGKREKLFF.

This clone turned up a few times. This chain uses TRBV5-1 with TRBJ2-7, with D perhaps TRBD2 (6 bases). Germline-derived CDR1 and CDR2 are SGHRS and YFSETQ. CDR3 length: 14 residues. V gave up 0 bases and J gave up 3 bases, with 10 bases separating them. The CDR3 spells CASSLGDSLYEQYF. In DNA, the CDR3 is TGCGCCAGCAGCTTGGGGGACTCGCTCTACGAGCAGTACTTC.

This CDR3 reads CASSGGQGANNANTGELFF. CDR3 bases: TGTGCCAGCAGCGGGGGACAGGGGGCAAATAACGCGAACACCGGGGAGCTGTTTTTT. J is TRBJ2-2 and V is TRBV3-1 (or the pseudogene TRBV3-2); 12 bases map to TRBD1. This CDR3 comprises 19 residues. V trimming: 5 bases; J trimming: 0 bases; junction bases outside the gene matches: 10. Germline CDR1 reads LGHDT; CDR2 reads YNNKEL (reference sequence).

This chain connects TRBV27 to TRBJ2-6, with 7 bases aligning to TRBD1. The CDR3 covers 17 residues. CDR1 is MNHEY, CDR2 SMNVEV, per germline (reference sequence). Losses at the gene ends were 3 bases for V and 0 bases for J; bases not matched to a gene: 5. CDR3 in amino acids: CASSLTGTASGANVLTF. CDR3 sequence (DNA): TGTGCCAGCAGTTTGACCGGGACAGCCTCTGGGGCCAACGTCCTGACTTTC.

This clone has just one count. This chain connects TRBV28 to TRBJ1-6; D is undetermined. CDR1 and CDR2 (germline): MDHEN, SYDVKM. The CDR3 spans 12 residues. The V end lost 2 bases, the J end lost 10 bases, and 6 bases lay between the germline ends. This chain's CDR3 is CASSLLTSPLHF. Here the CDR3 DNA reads TGTGCCAGCAGTTTACTTACATCACCCCTCCACTTT.

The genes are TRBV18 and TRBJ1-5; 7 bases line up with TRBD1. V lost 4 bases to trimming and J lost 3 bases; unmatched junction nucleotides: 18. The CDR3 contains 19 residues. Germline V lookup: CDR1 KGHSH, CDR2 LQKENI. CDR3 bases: TGTGCCAGCTCACAACAATACACAATTCCGGGACAGAACAATCAGCCCCAGCATTTT. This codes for CASSQQYTIPGQNNQPQHF.

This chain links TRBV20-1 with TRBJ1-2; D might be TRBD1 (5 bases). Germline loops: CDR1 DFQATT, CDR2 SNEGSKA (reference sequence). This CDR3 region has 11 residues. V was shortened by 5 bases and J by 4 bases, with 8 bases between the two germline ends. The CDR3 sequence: CSAATGYGYTF. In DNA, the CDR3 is TGCAGTGCTGCTACAGGCTATGGCTACACCTTC.

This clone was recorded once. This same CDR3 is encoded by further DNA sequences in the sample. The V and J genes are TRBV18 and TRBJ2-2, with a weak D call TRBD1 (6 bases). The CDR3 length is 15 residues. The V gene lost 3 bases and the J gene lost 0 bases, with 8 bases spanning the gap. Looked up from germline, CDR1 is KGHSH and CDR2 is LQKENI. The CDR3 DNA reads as TGTGCCAGCTCACCCGACAGGACGAACACCGGGGAGCTGTTTTTT. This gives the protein CASSPDRTNTGELFF. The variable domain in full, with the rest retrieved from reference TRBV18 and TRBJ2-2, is NAGVMQNPRHLVRRRGQEARLRCSPMKGHSHVYWYRQLPEEGLKFMVYLQKENIIDESGMPKERFSAEFPKEGPSILRIQQVVRGDSAAYFCASSPDRTNTGELFFGEGSRLTVL.

The CDR3 DNA reads TGTGCCAGCAGCCGTGACAGGGGAGGATCGGAGAACTATGGCTACACCTTC. As protein: CASSRDRGGSENYGYTF. The V gene is TRBV11-3, the J gene TRBJ1-2; 8 nucleotides match TRBD1. The V segment lost 5 bases and the J segment 2 bases; nucleotides outside the gene matches: 13. This CDR3 is 17 amino acids long. CDR1 is SGHNT and CDR2 is YENEEA in the germline V gene.

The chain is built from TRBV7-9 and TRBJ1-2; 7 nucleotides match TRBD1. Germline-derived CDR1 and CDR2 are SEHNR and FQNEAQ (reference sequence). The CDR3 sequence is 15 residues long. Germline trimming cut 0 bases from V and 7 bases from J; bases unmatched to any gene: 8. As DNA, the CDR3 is TGTGCCAGCAGCTTAGCGGGGCGACAGGGCGGTGGCTACACCTTC. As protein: CASSLAGRQGGGYTF.

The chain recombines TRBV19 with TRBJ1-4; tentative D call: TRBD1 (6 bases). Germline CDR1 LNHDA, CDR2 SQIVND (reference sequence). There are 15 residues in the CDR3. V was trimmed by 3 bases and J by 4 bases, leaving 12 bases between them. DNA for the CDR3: TGTGCCAGTAGTATGGCCAGGGGAATTAATGAAAAACTGTTTTTT. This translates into CASSMARGINEKLFF.